The 18 T cell receptor beta chains listed next were all sequenced from one sample in a study of cytomegalovirus exposure and HLA in healthy donors. Vbeta (60) and Jbeta (13) primers were used in the PCR. Assay used: immunoSEQ multiplex PCR; TCRdb lists only in-frame clones, some missing. In the table there are around 100,000 clones, about 78% of which are singletons. The specimen was PBMCs. The source of these receptors is a woman in her thirties or forties in good health and CMV-seropositive.

The chain uses TRBV4-1 and TRBJ2-7, with 7 nucleotides matching TRBD2. The CDR3 totals 15 residues. V lost 0 bases, J lost 4 bases, and 6 bases stayed unmatched. Germline V CDR1 and CDR2: MGHRA, YSYEKL. The CDR3 spells CASSQDNRAGYEQYF. The CDR3 region has the DNA TGCGCCAGCAGCCAAGATAATAGAGCGGGGTACGAGCAGTACTTC.

The V gene is TRBV6-5, the J gene TRBJ2-7; D ambiguous. Germline assignment: CDR1 MNHEY and CDR2 SVGAGI. The V and J ends lost 2 bases and 5 bases respectively, with 10 bases between them. This CDR3 has 13 amino acids. DNA of the CDR3: TGTGCCAGCAGTTACGCAGTTGGGCACGAGCAGTACTTC. This gives the protein CASSYAVGHEQYF.

There are many counts of this clone. The chain couples TRBV28 to TRBJ2-1; TRBD2 is a possible D gene (6 bases). Germline V gene data show CDR1 as MDHEN and CDR2 as SYDVKM. Trimming pared 7 bases from V and 9 bases from J, leaving 22 bases between. The CDR3 runs to 15 residues. This CDR3 reads CASKNGDSDVIEQFF. The DNA for the CDR3 is TGTGCCAGCAAAAACGGGGACTCAGACGTAATTGAGCAGTTCTTC.

The gene calls are TRBV28 and TRBJ2-2; TRBD1 is a possible D gene (5 bases). This CDR3 is 16 amino acids long. V gave up 6 bases and J gave up 3 bases, with 17 bases separating them. Germline CDR1 MDHEN, CDR2 SYDVKM. In DNA form, the CDR3 reads TGTGCCAGCAGGCTTGACAGCTCCCCTTACACCGGGGAGCTGTTTTTT. Its protein product is CASRLDSSPYTGELFF.

The chain combines TRBV10-1 with TRBJ2-4; D remains unclear. Germline CDR1 and CDR2: WNHNN and SYGVQD (reference sequence). CDR3 length: 14 amino acids. V was pared by 3 bases and J by 0 bases, with 6 bases between. The CDR3 DNA sequence: TGCGCCAGCAGTGATCGGGTAGCCAAAAACATTCAGTACTTC. Its protein product is CASSDRVAKNIQYF.

This clone has a handful of counts. J is TRBJ2-7 and V is TRBV25-1, with 9 positions matching TRBD2. The CDR3 contains 15 residues. V trimming: 6 bases; J trimming: 0 bases; junction bases outside the gene matches: 6. Per germline, CDR1 MGHDK and CDR2 SYGVNS. The CDR3 nucleotides are TGTGCCAGCAGCCTGACTAGCGGAAGCTCCTACGAGCAGTACTTC. Translated, it gives CASSLTSGSSYEQYF.

This clone was counted only a few times. One end of the junction does not line up with germline, which may come from a read error. This rearrangement joins TRBV6-5 to TRBJ2-3; TRBD2 is a possible D gene (6 bases). CDR3 length: 14 residues. Per the germline V gene, CDR1 is MNHEY and CDR2 is SVGAGI. CDR3 in DNA: TGTGCCAGCAGTCACTCTGAGGAGGGGGATACGCAGTATTTT. Translation gives CASSHSEEGDTQYF.

The chain is built from TRBV5-1 and TRBJ1-6; D might be TRBD1 (5 bases). The CDR3 extends over 17 amino acids. The V gene lost 4 bases and the J gene lost 1 base, with 15 bases spanning the gap. CDR1 and CDR2 from the germline V gene are SGHRS and YFSETQ. CDR3 nucleotide sequence: TGCGCCAGCAGCATCTCAATTCAGGGTTCCTATAATTCACCCCTCCACTTT. Its protein product is CASSISIQGSYNSPLHF.

V is TRBV5-4 and J is TRBJ2-1; maybe TRBD1 (6 bases). The V and J ends lost 5 bases and 3 bases respectively, with 9 bases between them. The CDR3 consists of 13 residues. Germline lookup yields CDR1 SGHNT and CDR2 YYREEE (reference sequence). CDR3 protein: CASRDRLYNEQFF. The CDR3 bases are TGTGCCAGCAGGGACAGACTCTACAATGAGCAGTTCTTC.

This clone was detected once. V gene TRBV18 combines with J gene TRBJ1-2; D is unclear. The CDR3 covers 14 residues. The germline CDR1 and CDR2 sequences are KGHSH and LQKENI. Trimming stripped 2 bases from V and 0 bases from J, with 7 bases between. The CDR3 region is CASSPISSNYGYTF. The DNA of the CDR3 is TGTGCCAGCTCACCAATCTCCTCTAACTATGGCTACACCTTC.

The chain links TRBV9 to TRBJ1-1; 7 bases agree with TRBD1. The junction had 3 bases not matched to a gene; V was cut back by 3 bases and J by 4 bases. The germline V gene encodes CDR1 SGDLS and CDR2 YYNGEE. CDR3 length equals 13 residues. The CDR3 nucleotides read TGTGCCAGCAGCGCAGGGGGTGGCACTGAAGCTTTCTTT. This gives the protein CASSAGGGTEAFF.

For this clone: One junction end disagrees with the germline gene, perhaps due to a read error. The chain employs TRBV7-7 and TRBJ2-3, with TRBD1 as a possible D gene (7 bases). The CDR3 runs to 15 residues. Germline V gives CDR1 SSHAT, CDR2 FNYEAQ (reference sequence). CDR3 residues: CASSSGQRGTDTQYF. The CDR3 DNA follows: TGTGCTAGCAGCTCGGGACAGCGGGGCACAGATACGCAGTATTTT. Combining the CDR3 with reference TRBV7-7 and TRBJ2-3 gives the whole variable domain GAGVSQSPRYKVTKRGQDVTLRCDPISSHATLYWYQQALGQGPEFLTYFNYEAQPDKSGLPSDRFSAERPEGSISTLTIQRTEQRDSAMYRCASSSGQRGTDTQYFGPGTRLTVL.

The chain employs TRBV10-1 and TRBJ2-5; D is perhaps TRBD1 (6 bases). The assigned J gene may be wrong: the sequence end matches TRBJ2-7 better. Germline CDR1 and CDR2: WNHNN and SYGVQD (reference sequence). This CDR3 is 16 amino acids long. CDR3 coding DNA: TGCGCCAGCAGCCCAACTTCCGGGACAAGAATATACGAGCAGTACTTC. Amino acid sequence: CASSPTSGTRIYEQYF.

The chain links TRBV10-1 to TRBJ2-2, with D possibly being TRBD1 (6 bases). The CDR3 consists of 16 residues. Between the trimmed V and J ends, which lost 4 bases and 2 bases, there was a span of 14 bases. In germline, CDR1 is WNHNN, CDR2 SYGVQD (reference sequence). CDR3 in DNA: TGCGCCAGCAGTGGAGGGACAACTCATAACACCGGGGAGCTGTTTTTT. Translating gives CASSGGTTHNTGELFF.

This clone was counted once. Mismatch with germline at one junction end may stem from a read error. V gene TRBV5-1 combines with J gene TRBJ1-1, with D possibly being TRBD1 (6 bases). CDR1 is SGHRS, CDR2 YFSETQ, per germline. The CDR3 totals 14 residues. CDR3 sequence (DNA): TGCGCCAGTAGCTTCGGACAGCAGACGACTGAAGCTTTCTTT. It yields the protein CASSFGQQTTEAFF.

This clone was counted only a few times. The rearrangement joins TRBV5-1 to TRBJ2-1, with 8 bases matching TRBD2. Germline lookup yields CDR1 SGHRS and CDR2 YFSETQ. The CDR3 length is 15 residues. With 2 bases clipped from V and 7 bases from J, the junction kept 8 bases outside the gene matches. CDR3 nucleotides: TGCGCCAGCAGCTTTAGCGGGATGACGCGGAATGAGCAGTTCTTC. This sequence encodes CASSFSGMTRNEQFF.

The J gene is TRBJ1-3, the V gene TRBV6-5; 8 nucleotides agree with TRBD1. The CDR3 is 15 residues long. After removal of 6 bases from V and 0 bases from J, the junction contained 4 bases not matched to a gene. In germline, CDR1 is MNHEY, CDR2 SVGAGI. CDR3 sequence reads: CASSRGQVSGNTIYF. The CDR3 DNA is TGTGCCAGCAGCCGGGGACAGGTCTCTGGAAACACCATATATTTT.

The rearrangement joins TRBV6-5 to TRBJ2-6, with 7 bases aligning to TRBD1. Trimming removed 2 bases from V and 2 bases from J; junction bases left unmatched: 3. CDR1 MNHEY and CDR2 SVGAGI come from the germline V gene. The CDR3 consists of 16 residues. CDR3 coding DNA: TGTGCCAGCAGTTACGGGGACAGTCCTGGGGCCAACGTCCTGACTTTC. Protein product: CASSYGDSPGANVLTF.